This T cell receptor beta chain emerged from a study of cytomegalovirus exposure and HLA in healthy donors. With respect to this clone: Its cognate antigen is unknown.

The data were produced by immunoSEQ multiplex PCR, yet TCRdb's version contains in-frame clones alone and is incomplete. In the table there are 65,000 to 80,000 clones, 85% to 95% of which are singletons. This CDR3 is 13 amino acids long. The germline V gene has CDR1 MDHEN and CDR2 SYDVKM. V lost 3 bases to trimming and J lost 0 bases, with 6 bases between them. Broader study findings: The study labeled 164 TCR beta chains cytomegalovirus-associated.

The source material was PBMCs. The chain employs TRBV28 and TRBJ2-7; D call uncertain. The receptor was derived from a woman in her late teens or twenties in good health and CMV-seronegative. The CDR3 here is CASSFTSSYEQYF. The DNA for the CDR3 is TGTGCCAGCAGTTTTACCAGCTCCTACGAGCAGTACTTC.